The 12 T cell receptor beta chains given below trace back to one sample, sequenced in a study of shared clonotypes between healthy human individuals. Profiled with immunoSEQ multiplex PCR; TCRdb holds only in-frame clones, not every one. The sample lists under 650,000 clones, 95% to 97% seen once, with about 0.064% in the top ten. Sample: naive CD4+ T cells sorted from blood. Subset reported: CD45RA+ positively selected. Receptors originate from a woman in her twenties or thirties in good health.

Only one count was recorded for this clone. V is TRBV15 and J is TRBJ2-5; 10 bases fit TRBD2. After removal of 3 bases from V and 4 bases from J, the junction contained 2 bases not matched to a gene. This CDR3 spans 14 amino acids. Germline CDR1 reads LNHNV; CDR2 reads YYDKDF (reference sequence). The CDR3 DNA is TGTGCCACCAGCAGGGTAGCGGGGGGAGAGACCCAGTACTTC. Translation gives CATSRVAGGETQYF.

This chain uses TRBV7-2 with TRBJ2-5, with D unclear. Trimming removed 6 bases from V and 3 bases from J, with 5 bases in between. Germline V gives CDR1 SGHTA, CDR2 FQGNSA. CDR3 length: 11 amino acids. The CDR3 DNA reads TGTGCCAGCAGGTATAAAGAGACCCAGTACTTC. It yields the protein CASRYKETQYF. Full variable domain (rest looked up from reference TRBV7-2 and TRBJ2-5): GAGVSQSPSNKVTEKGKDVELRCDPISGHTALYWYRQSLGQGLEFLIYFQGNSAPDKSGLPSDRFSAERTGGSVSTLTIQRTQQEDSAVYLCASRYKETQYFGPGTRLLVL.

The rearrangement links TRBV30 to TRBJ1-3; D gene ambiguous. The germline V gene has CDR1 GTSNPN and CDR2 SVGIG (reference sequence). The V end lost 0 bases, the J end lost 1 base, and 7 bases lay between the germline ends. This CDR3 comprises 14 residues. This chain's CDR3 is CAWSVSTSGNTIYF. The DNA of the CDR3 is TGTGCCTGGAGTGTATCCACTTCTGGAAACACCATATATTTT. Using reference TRBV30 and TRBJ1-3 for the parts outside the CDR3, the full variable domain is SQTIHQWPATLVQPVGSPLSLECTVEGTSNPNLYWYRQAAGRGLQLLFYSVGIGQISSEVPQNLSASRPQDRQFILSSKKLLLSDSGFYLCAWSVSTSGNTIYFGEGSWLTVV.

The chain combines TRBV2 with TRBJ2-3; 7 bases are shared with TRBD2. V was clipped by 6 bases and J by 4 bases; unmatched bases: 7. Germline V gives CDR1 SNHLY, CDR2 FYNNEI. The CDR3 contains 14 residues. The chain's CDR3 is CASSRTSQPDTQYF. The CDR3 nucleotides are TGTGCCAGCAGCAGGACTAGTCAGCCAGATACGCAGTATTTT.

The chain recombines TRBV11-2 with TRBJ2-1, with a weak D call TRBD2 (5 bases). Trimming took off 4 bases at V and 3 bases at J, with 7 bases between the two ends. The CDR3 runs to 13 residues. Germline loops: CDR1 SGHAT, CDR2 FQNNGV. For the CDR3, the DNA is TGTGCCAGCAGCTCCCGGGGCTACAATGAGCAGTTCTTC. Translated, it gives CASSSRGYNEQFF.

This clone appeared a few times. The V and J genes are TRBV10-3 and TRBJ2-7; tentatively, D is TRBD2 (6 bases). The germline gives CDR1 ENHRY, CDR2 SYGVKD. This CDR3 contains 13 residues. V was shortened by 6 bases and J by 6 bases, with 15 bases between the two germline ends. This CDR3 is CAIRKVGSSEQYF. The CDR3, as DNA: TGTGCCATCAGAAAGGTCGGGAGTTCCGAGCAGTACTTC.

The sample holds a few counts of this clone. The chain uses TRBV7-9 and TRBJ2-7; no definite D call. Looked up from germline, CDR1 is SEHNR and CDR2 is FQNEAQ (reference sequence). Trimming shortened V by 4 bases and J by 3 bases, and 4 bases separated the two germline ends. The CDR3 is made up of 11 amino acids. Written as DNA, the CDR3 is TGTGCCAGCAGCTCCCGCTACGAGCAGTACTTC. This codes for CASSSRYEQYF.

V and J are TRBV5-1 and TRBJ2-3, with 11 bases matching TRBD2. The CDR3 is made up of 16 amino acids. J was trimmed by 2 bases and V by 1 base; bases with no gene match: 3. Germline CDR1 SGHRS, CDR2 YFSETQ. The CDR3 sequence is CASSLTSGSSTDTQYF. The CDR3 DNA reads TGCGCCAGCAGCTTGACTAGCGGGAGCTCCACAGATACGCAGTATTTT.

The chain recombines TRBV4-1 with TRBJ1-5, with no clear D. Germline V gene data show CDR1 as MGHRA and CDR2 as YSYEKL. Trimming cost V 3 bases and J 2 bases, with 17 bases left between them. CDR3 size: 17 residues. The CDR3 bases are TGCGCCAGCAGCCACCTCCCGATCGTAACGGGCAATCAGCCCCAGCATTTT. Translated, it gives CASSHLPIVTGNQPQHF.

J is TRBJ2-3 and V is TRBV4-1; 8 positions agree with TRBD1. The CDR3 is made up of 16 amino acids. Trimming cost V 4 bases and J 0 bases; bases outside gene matches: 6. The germline gives CDR1 MGHRA, CDR2 YSYEKL. The chain's CDR3 is CASSPTGVTSTDTQYF. The CDR3 nucleotides are TGCGCCAGCAGCCCGACAGGGGTGACTAGCACAGATACGCAGTATTTT.

This clone has only one observation. The genes are TRBV6-5 and TRBJ1-1; D is undetermined. The CDR3 is made up of 16 amino acids. V gave up 0 bases and J gave up 0 bases, with 11 bases separating them. Germline V lookup: CDR1 MNHEY, CDR2 SVGAGI. The CDR3 loop is CASSYSHRSVNTEAFF. The CDR3 bases are TGTGCCAGCAGTTACTCCCACCGGAGCGTGAACACTGAAGCTTTCTTT.

A word on this clone: Other DNA sequences in this sample translate to the same CDR3. The V call is TRBV6-1, the J call TRBJ1-1; tentatively, D is TRBD1 (5 bases). V gave up 1 base and J gave up 1 base, with 7 bases separating them. The CDR3 has 14 residues. CDR1 MNHNS and CDR2 SASEGT come from the germline V gene. The CDR3 bases are TGTGCCAGCAGTGAAGTCGGGGGGAACACTGAAGCTTTCTTT. Residues: CASSEVGGNTEAFF.